This TCR beta chain was retrieved from a study of CXCR3-negative and CXCR3-positive naive CD8 T cells. UMI-labeled 5' RACE TRB cDNA libraries were prepared from the cells. TCRdb re-analyzed the 5' RACE reads; it lists each CDR3 protein once, without DNA. Here the sample table reports tens of thousands of distinct CDR3 sequences. Germline loops: CDR1 SEHNR, CDR2 FQNEAQ (reference sequence). This CDR3 is built from 16 residues. The genes are TRBV7-9 and TRBJ1-1; the TRBD1 assignment by TCRdb is unverifiable without DNA. The source of this sequence is a human donor in good health. Some clones in this sample may be carry-over from other donors' samples. The sequencing input was naive CXCR3- CD8+ T cells from blood. Subset: CD45RO-CCR7+CD27+CD95- naive CD8+ T cells lacking CXCR3 (TNR3-). CDR3 sequence: CASSSFRTGENTEAFF.